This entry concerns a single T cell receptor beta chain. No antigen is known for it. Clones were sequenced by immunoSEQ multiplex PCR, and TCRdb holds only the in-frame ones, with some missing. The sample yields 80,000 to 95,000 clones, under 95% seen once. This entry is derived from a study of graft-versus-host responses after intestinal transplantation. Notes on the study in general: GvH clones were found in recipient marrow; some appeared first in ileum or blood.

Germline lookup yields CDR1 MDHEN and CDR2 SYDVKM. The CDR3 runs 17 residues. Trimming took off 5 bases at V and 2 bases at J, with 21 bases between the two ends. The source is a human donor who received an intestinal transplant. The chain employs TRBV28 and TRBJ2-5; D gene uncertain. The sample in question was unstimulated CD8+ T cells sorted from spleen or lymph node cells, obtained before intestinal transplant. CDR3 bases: TGTGCCAGCAGTCTCACCGTCGGGTGGGGTAGTCAAGAGACCCAGTACTTC. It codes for CASSLTVGWGSQETQYF.